This T cell receptor (beta chain) was sequenced during a study of T cell repertoires in cytomegalovirus infection (dated by TCRdb to between 2017 and 2020). Notes on the research overall: Peptide stimulations targeted recently identified HLA-C-restricted CMV epitopes, whose presentation resists viral immunomodulation, together with well-studied HLA-B-restricted epitopes. Because public TCR beta signatures pointed to carriage of CMV infection together with the matching HLA type, the HLA type of each donor mattered for the analysis. On the study overall, not on this receptor specifically: The ex vivo response was dominated by HLA-C-restricted CMV-specific TCR beta clonotypes, which also provided the single most frequent clonotype in two of eight donors. Cumulative frequency of public TCR beta family members discriminated carriers of CMV infection plus the relevant HLA type in this cohort and an independent 352-donor cohort.

The CDR3 measures 14 amino acids from cysteine to phenylalanine. Only the CDR3 region is kept as DNA, spanning 42 bases read in frame from base 1. From the germline V gene (reference sequence), CDR1 is MNHNY and CDR2 is SVGAGI. Between the V and J ends, shortened by 8 bases and 1 base respectively, the junction contains 15 bases. Explained via the paper, the treatment or condition label denotes: in vitro stimulation with specific CMV peptide epitopes to enrich CMV-specific T cells. About this clonotype itself: It lacks a known antigen. One base away there is no much larger clone; base qualities are not given.

The data were produced on an Illumina HiSeq 1500. The public reads were run again by TCRdb, first through fastp at Q25 and then through MiXCR, and only productive beta chains were kept. When rows share a CDR3 protein, they turn into one entry using the most common DNA and genes. The table for this sample lists 84,000 or so distinct CDR3 sequences; about half of them were counted only once. 85% to 95% of the sample is in the top ten clones. The source of this sequence is a human donor in good health (CMV status not recorded). Some clones in this sample may be carry-over from other donors' samples. Sequences were derived from CD8+ T cells from cultured PBMCs, sampled from culture after CMV antigen stimulation. The chain joins TRBV6-6 to TRBJ2-7; the D gene is possibly TRBD1 or TRBD2, each agreeing over 5 bases. The CDR3 has the sequence CASCHRDPSYEQYF. The sequenced DNA: TGTGCCAGCTGCCACCGGGACCCATCCTACGAGCAGTACTTC.